This TCR beta chain was recorded in a study of blood T cell repertoires in COVID-19. Study as a whole: The cDNA or gDNA used as material had been derived from T cells, B-cell-depleted T cells, or PBMCs.

The J segment lost 4 bases and the V segment lost 5 bases, leaving 8 bases of the junction unmatched. Per germline, CDR1 SGHTA and CDR2 FQGNSA. The CDR3 spans 15 residues. This clone was recorded only once. In the authors' workflow: Reference gene primer amplification in the assay estimated nucleated cell counts. Only in-frame clones appear in the TCRdb table, and some are missing; sequencing was by immunoSEQ multiplex PCR. V and J calls and clone size are those listed in that table; D and trimming were worked out from the DNA. The sample contains tens of thousands of clones, about 80% of which appear only once.

The source material was peripheral blood. The rearrangement uses TRBV7-2 and TRBJ1-5; 7 bases map to TRBD1. The receptor was isolated from a woman aged 70 to 79 with acute or convalescent COVID-19. The CDR3 coding sequence is TGTGCCAGCAGCATATCGTCGACAGGGAATCAGCCCCAGCATTTT. Its translation: CASSISSTGNQPQHF.